Following are 18 T cell receptor beta chains from one sample sequenced in a study of cytomegalovirus exposure and HLA in healthy donors. PCR amplification relied on 60 Vbeta primers (plus 13 Jbeta primers). Some clones are missing from TCRdb's copy, which holds only in-frame ones; the method was immunoSEQ multiplex PCR. Of some 190,000 clones listed, around 79% are singletons. What was sequenced was PBMCs. The source of these receptors is a woman aged 18-29 years in good health and CMV-seronegative.

The rearrangement joins TRBV11-1 to TRBJ2-3; 7 bases line up with TRBD2. The V gene end was trimmed by 0 bases and the J gene end by 3 bases; junction bases not matched to a gene: 9. Looked up from germline, CDR1 is SGHAT and CDR2 is FQDESV (reference sequence). The CDR3 is made up of 17 amino acids. The CDR3 sequence: CASSLAARGIKTDTQYF. The CDR3 region has the DNA TGTGCCAGCAGCTTAGCTGCGCGGGGGATAAAAACAGATACGCAGTATTTT.

The V gene is TRBV6-1, the J gene TRBJ1-1; D unclear. Germline V gene data show CDR1 as MNHNS and CDR2 as SASEGT. The CDR3 has 10 residues. Trimming took 8 bases from V and 6 from J, leaving 7 bases between them. CDR3 amino acids: CASHRSEAFF. In DNA form, the CDR3 reads TGTGCCAGCCACCGGTCTGAAGCTTTCTTT.

The chain links TRBV6-5 to TRBJ1-1, with D possibly TRBD1 on 5 matching bases. V was pared by 4 bases and J by 1 base, with 13 bases between. Germline-derived CDR1 and CDR2 are MNHEY and SVGAGI. CDR3 length: 15 amino acids. The CDR3, as DNA: TGTGCCAGCAGTTCCCAGACAGCAAAGAACACTGAAGCTTTCTTT. Translation: CASSSQTAKNTEAFF.

The chain employs TRBV27 and TRBJ1-5, with D possibly TRBD1 on 5 matching bases. V lost 1 base, J lost 4 bases, and 11 bases lay in between. Per the germline V gene, CDR1 is MNHEY and CDR2 is SMNVEV (reference sequence). This CDR3 comprises 15 residues. Here the CDR3 DNA reads TGTGCCAGCAGTTTATTTTCAGGGCCAAATCAGCCCCAGCATTTT. This translates into CASSLFSGPNQPQHF.

The gene calls are TRBV7-9 and TRBJ1-1; a weak D match, TRBD1 (5 bases). The germline V and J ends were trimmed by 5 bases and 10 bases, with 14 bases remaining between them. The CDR3 is 12 amino acids. In germline, CDR1 is SEHNR, CDR2 FQNEAQ (reference sequence). Here the CDR3 DNA reads TGTGCCAGCAGCCTCGCCGGCGGGGGAGCTTTCTTT. This codes for CASSLAGGGAFF.

This chain connects TRBV7-2 to TRBJ2-1, with 8 bases lining up with TRBD1. CDR3 length: 14 residues. The J segment lost 7 bases and the V segment lost 4 bases, leaving 6 bases of the junction unmatched. CDR1 is SGHTA and CDR2 is FQGNSA in the germline V gene. This chain's CDR3 is CASSSQGARNEQFF. The DNA for the CDR3 is TGTGCCAGCAGCTCTCAGGGGGCGAGGAATGAGCAGTTCTTC.

V is TRBV5-1 and J is TRBJ2-5; D unresolved. The germline V gene encodes CDR1 SGHRS and CDR2 YFSETQ. The ends were cut back, 0 bases at V and 5 bases at J, with 8 bases in the middle. The CDR3 spans 13 residues. CDR3: CASSLEVRETQYF. CDR3 sequence (DNA): TGCGCCAGCAGCTTGGAGGTCAGGGAGACCCAGTACTTC. The full variable domain, rest sourced from reference TRBV5-1 and TRBJ2-5, is KAGVTQTPRYLIKTRGQQVTLSCSPISGHRSVSWYQQTPGQGLQFLFEYFSETQRNKGNFPGRFSGRQFSNSRSEMNVSTLELGDSALYLCASSLEVRETQYFGPGTRLLVL.

The V and J genes are TRBV27 and TRBJ1-2; 7 bases fit TRBD1. This CDR3 has 15 amino acids. V was pared by 0 bases and J by 6 bases, with 7 bases of the junction left unmatched. The germline V gene has CDR1 MNHEY and CDR2 SMNVEV (reference sequence). The CDR3 coding sequence is TGTGCCAGCAGTTTATCCCCGGACAGGAAACATGGCTACACCTTC. This translates into CASSLSPDRKHGYTF.

The CDR3 sequence is CASSFYVIPDTQYF. DNA for the CDR3: TGTGCCAGCAGCTTCTACGTAATCCCCGATACGCAGTATTTT. The rearrangement uses TRBV13 and TRBJ2-3, with unresolved D. This CDR3 contains 14 residues. CDR1 and CDR2 from the germline V gene are PRHDT and FYEKMQ (reference sequence). The germline V and J ends were trimmed by 3 bases and 6 bases, with 13 bases remaining between them.

V is TRBV6-1 and J is TRBJ2-7; no firm D call. Deletions cut 0 bases from V and 7 bases from J, with 10 bases between. The CDR3 loop spans 13 amino acids. Germline CDR1 is MNHNS and CDR2 is SASEGT. In DNA, the CDR3 is TGTGCCAGCAGTGAAGCGGCCGCCTGGGAGCAGTACTTC. The encoded protein is CASSEAAAWEQYF.

V is TRBV28 and J is TRBJ1-1; 7 nucleotides agree with TRBD1. The ends lost 6 bases at V and 6 bases at J; junction bases unmatched: 16. CDR1 is MDHEN, CDR2 SYDVKM, per germline. CDR3 size: 16 residues. The CDR3 spells CASRGRQGGPPPEAFF. The CDR3 bases are TGTGCCAGCAGGGGTAGACAGGGTGGCCCCCCCCCTGAAGCTTTCTTT.

This clone was recorded once. The chain recombines TRBV28 with TRBJ1-6; 9 bases are shared with TRBD1. Trimming took 2 bases from V and 13 from J; bases not matched to a gene: 9. The CDR3 length is 15 residues. Germline lookup yields CDR1 MDHEN and CDR2 SYDVKM. The CDR3 reads CASSLAGQGKRPLHF. The CDR3 DNA reads as TGTGCCAGCAGTTTAGCGGGACAGGGAAAGCGGCCCCTCCACTTT.

This clone was seen a few times. The chain couples TRBV11-3 to TRBJ2-1; D perhaps matches TRBD1 (5 bases). The CDR3 totals 13 residues. In germline, CDR1 is SGHNT, CDR2 YENEEA. V was clipped by 0 bases and J by 6 bases, with 6 bases between them. CDR3 nucleotides: TGTGCCAGCAGCTTAGACAGGGTCAATGAGCAGTTCTTC. It yields the protein CASSLDRVNEQFF.

This sequence joins TRBV5-8 and TRBJ1-5, with D perhaps matching TRBD1 (5 bases). The CDR3 is made up of 13 amino acids. Germline CDR1 and CDR2: SGHTS and YDEGEE. V shed 2 bases and J shed 9 bases, with 12 bases lying between them. The CDR3 loop is CASSLGAPRPQHF. DNA of the CDR3: TGTGCCAGCAGCTTAGGGGCTCCGAGGCCCCAGCATTTT. Complete variable domain (other parts from reference TRBV5-8 and TRBJ1-5): EAGVTQSPTHLIKTRGQQATLRCSPISGHTSVYWYQQALGLGLQFLLWYDEGEERNRGNFPPRFSGRQFPNYSSELNVNALELEDSALYLCASSLGAPRPQHFGDGTRLSIL.

The chain recombines TRBV4-2 with TRBJ1-1; 7 bases fit TRBD1. There are 13 residues in the CDR3. V shed 4 bases, J shed 5 bases, and the junction held 4 bases outside the gene matches. Germline lookup yields CDR1 LGHNA and CDR2 YNFKEQ. The CDR3 loop is CASSRDRVTEAFF. DNA of the CDR3: TGTGCCAGCAGCCGTGACAGGGTAACTGAAGCTTTCTTT.

The CDR3 coding sequence is TGCGCCAGCAGCCTGGGACAGTTCTATGGCTACACCTTC. Protein: CASSLGQFYGYTF. This chain connects TRBV5-1 to TRBJ1-2, with TRBD1 identical over 7 bases. The CDR3 sequence is 13 residues long. The J segment lost 4 bases and the V segment lost 4 bases, leaving 4 bases of the junction unmatched. Germline loops: CDR1 SGHRS, CDR2 YFSETQ.

The chain combines TRBV28 with TRBJ1-4; 11 nucleotides align to TRBD1. CDR1 and CDR2 from the germline V gene are MDHEN and SYDVKM. The CDR3 extends over 13 amino acids. With V trimmed by 11 bases and J by 5 bases, 4 bases remained unmatched. CDR3 sequence (DNA): TGTGCCTACCGGGACAGGGGGAATGAAAAACTGTTTTTT. Amino acid sequence: CAYRDRGNEKLFF.

Remarks on this clone: Other nucleotide sequences from this sample produce the same CDR3. The rearrangement uses TRBV2 and TRBJ1-4; D is unclear. Germline CDR1 and CDR2: SNHLY and FYNNEI. V lost 5 bases and J lost 7, with 2 bases in between. This CDR3 has 10 amino acids. The CDR3 sequence: CASSREKLFF. The CDR3 DNA follows: TGTGCCAGCAGTCGTGAAAAACTGTTTTTT.